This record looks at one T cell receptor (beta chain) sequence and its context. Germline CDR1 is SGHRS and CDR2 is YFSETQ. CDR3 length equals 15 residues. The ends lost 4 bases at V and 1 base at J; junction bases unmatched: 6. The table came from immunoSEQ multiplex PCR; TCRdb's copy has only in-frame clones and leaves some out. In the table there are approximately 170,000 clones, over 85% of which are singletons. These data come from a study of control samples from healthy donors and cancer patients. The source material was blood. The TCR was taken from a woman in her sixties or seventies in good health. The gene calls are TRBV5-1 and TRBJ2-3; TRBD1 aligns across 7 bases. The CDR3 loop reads CASSLQGEGTDTQYF. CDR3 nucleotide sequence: TGCGCCAGCAGCCTGCAGGGGGAAGGCACAGATACGCAGTATTTT. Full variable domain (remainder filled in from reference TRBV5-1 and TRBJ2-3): KAGVTQTPRYLIKTRGQQVTLSCSPISGHRSVSWYQQTPGQGLQFLFEYFSETQRNKGNFPGRFSGRQFSNSRSEMNVSTLELGDSALYLCASSLQGEGTDTQYFGPGTRLTVL.